These 25 T cell receptor beta chains originate from one sample sequenced in a study of CD8 T cells in ankylosing spondylitis. Study outcomes and limitations: It appeared that ankylosing spondylitis blood was characterized by a TCR beta motif of about 8 highly homologous variants.

No antigen has been identified for these receptors. TCRdb re-analysed the 5' RACE reads in MiXCR, keeping a single row per CDR3 protein. The sample lists fewer than 550,000 distinct CDR3 sequences, approximately 5.3% occurring once. Sequenced input: blood, either unsorted or a sorted T cell fraction (not recorded which). These receptors all come from a male donor with ankylosing spondylitis.

This clonotype has more than one count but fewer than ten. The chain couples TRBV7-2 to TRBJ2-7; D possibly corresponds to TRBD1 (5 bases). Trimming removed 5 bases from V and 2 bases from J, with 19 bases in between. The germline gives CDR1 SGHTA, CDR2 FQGNSA. The CDR3 length is 16 residues. CDR3 amino acids: CASSPRRAQGAYEQYF. DNA of the CDR3: TGTGCCAGCAGCCCTCGTCGAGCCCAGGGCGCCTACGAGCAGTACTTC.

This clonotype showed up many times. V and J are TRBV20-1 and TRBJ1-1, with D possibly TRBD1 on 6 matching bases. This CDR3 region has 16 residues. CDR1 DFQATT and CDR2 SNEGSKA come from the germline V gene (reference sequence). The V end lost 0 bases, the J end lost 1 base, and 15 bases lay between the germline ends. CDR3 region: CSARDNRGARNTEAFF. The DNA for the CDR3 is TGCAGTGCTAGAGATAATCGGGGGGCTCGGAACACTGAAGCTTTCTTT.

This clonotype was observed a few times. This chain links TRBV15 with TRBJ1-5; no reliable D call. Trimming took off 1 base at V and 0 bases at J, with 13 bases between the two ends. Germline assignment: CDR1 LNHNV and CDR2 YYDKDF (reference sequence). The CDR3 loop spans 17 amino acids. The CDR3 spells CATSRAPHQYSNQPQHF. For the CDR3, the DNA is TGTGCCACCAGCAGAGCCCCACACCAGTATAGCAATCAGCCCCAGCATTTT.

There are many counts of this clonotype. One end of the junction does not line up with germline, which may come from a read error. The chain combines TRBV11-2 with TRBJ1-2; no clear D gene. CDR1 is SGHAT and CDR2 is FQNNGV in the germline V gene. The CDR3 runs to 13 residues. For the CDR3, the DNA is TGTGCCAGCAGCTTAAACGGAGTCTATGCCTACACCTTC. Translated, it gives CASSLNGVYAYTF.

This clonotype was picked up many times. The rearrangement joins TRBV20-1 to TRBJ2-1; TRBD2 matches at 10 bases. This CDR3 is built from 14 residues. Losses at the gene ends were 6 bases for V and 3 bases for J; bases not matched to a gene: 5. Germline-derived CDR1 and CDR2 are DFQATT and SNEGSKA (reference sequence). The chain's CDR3 is CSAPTSGIYNEQFF. The DNA of the CDR3 is TGCAGTGCCCCCACTAGCGGGATCTACAATGAGCAGTTCTTC.

The rearrangement uses TRBV6-1 and TRBJ1-2, with 7 bases matching TRBD1. Germline CDR1 and CDR2: MNHNS and SASEGT. CDR3 size: 14 residues. J gave up 5 bases and V 6 bases, and 9 bases lay outside the gene matches. In DNA form, the CDR3 reads TGTGCCAGCAGCTCCATCGCCAGGGGGTATGGCTACACCTTC. Its translation is CASSSIARGYGYTF.

V usage is TRBV7-2 and J usage is TRBJ2-7; 9 bases are shared with TRBD1. The CDR3 runs 15 residues. Trimming at V came to 1 base and at J to 4 bases, leaving 5 bases not matched to a gene. The germline V gene encodes CDR1 SGHTA and CDR2 FQGNSA. The CDR3 DNA sequence: TGTGCCAGCAGCTTAGGCGGGACAGGGAAATACGAGCAGTACTTC. Translating gives CASSLGGTGKYEQYF.

This clonotype was recorded many times. V gene TRBV6-2 or TRBV6-3 combines with J gene TRBJ2-3; D gene unclear. Germline V lookup: CDR1 MNHEY, CDR2 SVGEGT. The CDR3 is 12 amino acids. Trimming removed 2 bases at V and 2 bases at J, with 2 bases between. The chain's CDR3 is CASSYITDTQYF. The CDR3 bases are TGTGCCAGCAGTTACATCACAGATACGCAGTATTTT.

This clonotype was seen repeatedly, ten times or more. This chain joins TRBV20-1 and TRBJ2-7; TRBD2 matches at 14 bases. The germline V gene has CDR1 DFQATT and CDR2 SNEGSKA (reference sequence). This CDR3 has 15 residues. With 5 bases clipped from V and 2 bases from J, the junction kept 5 bases outside the gene matches. CDR3 amino acids: CSADKGLAGAYEQYF. CDR3 bases: TGCAGTGCTGACAAGGGACTAGCGGGAGCCTACGAGCAGTACTTC.

In this sample, this clonotype turned up many times. In DNA, the CDR3 is TGCAGCGTTGGATCTGGGAATGAGCAGTTCTTC. Its protein is CSVGSGNEQFF. The chain recombines TRBV29-1 with TRBJ2-1; D call uncertain. Germline assignment: CDR1 SQVTM and CDR2 ANQGSEA. V was trimmed by 4 bases and J by 7 bases, leaving 8 bases between them. This CDR3 contains 11 residues.

This clonotype has a count of ten or more. This chain connects TRBV12-3 or TRBV12-4 to TRBJ1-1, with 8 bases matching TRBD1. Trimming at V came to 6 bases and at J to 6 bases, leaving 9 bases not matched to a gene. This CDR3 is 14 amino acids long. CDR3 protein: CASRGQGRMAEAFF. In nucleotides, the CDR3 is TGTGCCAGCAGAGGACAGGGTCGGATGGCTGAAGCTTTCTTT.

Ten or more counts support this clonotype. The chain recombines TRBV18 with TRBJ2-7; D is perhaps TRBD1 (6 bases). V lost 2 bases, J lost 4 bases, and 15 bases lay in between. CDR1 is KGHSH and CDR2 is LQKENI in the germline V gene. The CDR3 has 15 residues. The CDR3 region has the DNA TGTGCCAGCTCACCATACGGGACACGGTTTTACGAGCAGTACTTC. It translates to CASSPYGTRFYEQYF.

V gene TRBV29-1 combines with J gene TRBJ2-1; TRBD2 matches at 7 bases. With V trimmed by 0 bases and J by 10 bases, 12 bases remained unmatched. The CDR3 sequence is 15 residues long. Germline V gene sequence: CDR1 SQVTM, CDR2 ANQGSEA. The CDR3 reads CSVEDRERGPWEQFF. CDR3 bases: TGCAGCGTTGAAGATCGAGAGCGGGGCCCATGGGAGCAGTTCTTC.

This clonotype was observed a few times. The V gene is TRBV7-2, the J gene TRBJ2-3; 7 positions match TRBD1. The V segment lost 5 bases and the J segment 2 bases; nucleotides outside the gene matches: 4. Germline-derived CDR1 and CDR2 are SGHTA and FQGNSA. The CDR3 length is 14 residues. The CDR3: CASSRDRFTDTQYF. The CDR3 region has the DNA TGTGCCAGCAGCCGGGACAGATTCACAGATACGCAGTATTTT.

This clonotype has at least ten counts. The chain has TRBV5-1 and TRBJ1-1; maybe TRBD1 (5 bases). V was cut by 1 base and J by 7 bases, with 20 bases left in between. The CDR3 is 16 residues long. CDR1 SGHRS and CDR2 YFSETQ come from the germline V gene. CDR3 nucleotides: TGCGCCAGCAGCTTGCTAGTTTCGGGGCACGGGGGTGAAGCTTTCTTT. Protein product: CASSLLVSGHGGEAFF.

As concerns this clonotype: Given a much more abundant clone one base away, this may be a read error. The missing conserved phenylalanine or tryptophan at the end of this CDR3 makes a read error likely. This chain links TRBV7-2 with TRBJ2-7, with 10 bases identical to TRBD2. Trimming took 5 bases from V and 0 from J; bases not matched to a gene: 7. Germline assignment: CDR1 SGHTA and CDR2 FQGNSA. CDR3 length: 16 amino acids. The CDR3 protein is CASSDRTSGSSYEQYL. The CDR3 DNA reads TGTGCCAGCAGCGACCGGACTAGCGGAAGCTCCTACGAGCAGTACCTC.

This clonotype occurred many times. V is TRBV9 and J is TRBJ1-5; no firm D call. The CDR3 length is 14 residues. Trimming took off 4 bases at V and 0 bases at J, with 8 bases between the two ends. Germline CDR1 reads SGDLS; CDR2 reads YYNGEE. CDR3 in amino acids: CASSPDGSNQPQHF. CDR3 bases: TGTGCCAGCAGCCCGGACGGTAGCAATCAGCCCCAGCATTTT.

This clonotype was seen at least ten times. This chain links TRBV27 with TRBJ2-7; a possible D gene is TRBD2 (7 bases). V was trimmed by 1 base and J by 5 bases, leaving 15 bases between them. Germline CDR1 MNHEY, CDR2 SMNVEV (reference sequence). This CDR3 region has 15 residues. CDR3: CASSLWGGQKHEQYF. The CDR3 region has the DNA TGTGCCAGCAGTTTATGGGGGGGCCAAAAGCACGAGCAGTACTTC.

This clonotype was recorded at least ten times. CDR3 sequence reads: CASRGRRQGNYGYTF. CDR3 bases: TGTGCCAGCCGAGGACGAAGACAGGGAAACTATGGCTACACCTTC. The chain couples TRBV9 to TRBJ1-2, with 7 bases lining up with TRBD1. The CDR3 has 15 residues. In germline, CDR1 is SGDLS, CDR2 YYNGEE. V dropped 7 bases and J dropped 2; count of bases not matched to a gene: 11.

This clonotype came up many times. This chain uses TRBV9 with TRBJ1-1; D is uncertain. V lost 4 bases to trimming and J lost 7 bases, with 20 bases between them. The CDR3 is 15 residues long. Germline V gene lookup returns CDR1 SGDLS and CDR2 YYNGEE. CDR3 sequence: CASSPRWRLSGEAFF. CDR3 sequence (DNA): TGTGCCAGCAGCCCCCGGTGGAGGCTCTCGGGTGAAGCTTTCTTT.

This clonotype was detected a few times. The genes are TRBV19 and TRBJ2-5; D possibly corresponds to TRBD1 (6 bases). The CDR3 totals 14 residues. Germline V gene sequence: CDR1 LNHDA, CDR2 SQIVND (reference sequence). V lost 5 bases, J lost 4 bases, and 14 bases lay in between. CDR3 nucleotide sequence: TGTGCCAGTAGTGGCCAGGGGTGGGGAGAGACCCAGTACTTC. Encoded protein: CASSGQGWGETQYF.

This clonotype was detected a few times. The chain has TRBV4-1 and TRBJ1-1; maybe TRBD1 (5 bases). The CDR3 contains 16 residues. The ends were cut back, 5 bases at V and 1 base at J, with 17 bases in the middle. Per the germline V gene, CDR1 is MGHRA and CDR2 is YSYEKL. Written as DNA, the CDR3 is TGCGCCAGCAGCAAGTCCGGGACCGTTCGGAACACTGAAGCTTTCTTT. This encodes CASSKSGTVRNTEAFF.

This clonotype was detected a few times. V is TRBV5-1 and J is TRBJ2-7; D might be TRBD1 (5 bases). The CDR3 has 15 residues. Deletions cut 1 base from V and 3 bases from J, with 14 bases between. Germline lookup yields CDR1 SGHRS and CDR2 YFSETQ. The CDR3 loop is CASSLIGDGNYEQYF. In nucleotides, the CDR3 is TGCGCCAGCAGCTTGATAGGGGATGGGAACTACGAGCAGTACTTC.

A few counts support this clonotype. V gene TRBV10-2 combines with J gene TRBJ2-3; the D gene is possibly TRBD2 (5 bases). CDR3 size: 18 residues. The germline V gene encodes CDR1 WSHSY and CDR2 SAAADI. V was shortened by 6 bases and J by 4 bases, with 26 bases between the two germline ends. The CDR3 nucleotides are TGCGCCAGCAGAGGTCTTTGGAACACGGGGAGCGAGGCAGATACGCAGTATTTT. As protein: CASRGLWNTGSEADTQYF.

This clonotype was seen many times. The V and J genes are TRBV20-1 and TRBJ1-1, with D maybe TRBD1 (6 bases). Germline CDR1 DFQATT, CDR2 SNEGSKA (reference sequence). This CDR3 contains 15 residues. V lost 7 bases and J lost 5, with 23 bases in between. The CDR3 bases are TGCAGTGAGTCCTACTCGGGGGGGGGCGAGACTGAAGCTTTCTTT. Translation gives CSESYSGGGETEAFF.